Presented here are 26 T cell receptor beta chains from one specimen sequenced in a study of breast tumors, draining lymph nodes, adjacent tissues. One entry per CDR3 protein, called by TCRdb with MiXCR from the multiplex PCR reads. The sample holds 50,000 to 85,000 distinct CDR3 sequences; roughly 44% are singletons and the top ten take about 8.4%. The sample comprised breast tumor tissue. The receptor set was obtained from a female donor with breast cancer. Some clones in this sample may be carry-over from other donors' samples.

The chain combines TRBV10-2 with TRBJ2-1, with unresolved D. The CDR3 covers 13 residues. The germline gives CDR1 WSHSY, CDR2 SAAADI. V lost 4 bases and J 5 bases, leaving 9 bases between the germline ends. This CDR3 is CASSVQPNNEQFF. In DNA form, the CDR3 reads TGCGCCAGCAGTGTACAGCCAAACAATGAGCAGTTCTTC.

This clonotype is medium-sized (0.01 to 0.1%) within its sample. CDR3 bases: TGTGCCAGCAGCCATATGCTAAGCGGGAGCTACAATGAGCAGTTCTTC. Its protein product is CASSHMLSGSYNEQFF. The chain has TRBV4-2 and TRBJ2-1; 8 nucleotides align to TRBD2. V shed 3 bases and J 3 bases; nucleotides not matched to a gene: 7. This CDR3 comprises 16 residues. Germline V CDR1 and CDR2: LGHNA, YNFKEQ.

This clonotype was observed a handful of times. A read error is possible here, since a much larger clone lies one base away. This CDR3 reads CSARELAGFAEQFF. The CDR3 DNA follows: TGCAGTGCTAGAGAGCTAGCGGGATTTGCTGAGCAGTTCTTC. The chain uses TRBV20-1 and TRBJ2-1, with TRBD2 identical over 9 bases. CDR1 and CDR2 from the germline V gene are DFQATT and SNEGSKA (reference sequence). V lost 0 bases and J lost 9; bases outside the gene matches: 6. CDR3 length: 14 residues.

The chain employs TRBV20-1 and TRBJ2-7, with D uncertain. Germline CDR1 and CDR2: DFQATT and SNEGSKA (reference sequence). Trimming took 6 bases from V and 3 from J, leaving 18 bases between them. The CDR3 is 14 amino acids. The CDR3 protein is CSAQSADGYYEQYF. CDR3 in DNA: TGCAGTGCCCAATCGGCGGACGGATACTACGAGCAGTACTTC.

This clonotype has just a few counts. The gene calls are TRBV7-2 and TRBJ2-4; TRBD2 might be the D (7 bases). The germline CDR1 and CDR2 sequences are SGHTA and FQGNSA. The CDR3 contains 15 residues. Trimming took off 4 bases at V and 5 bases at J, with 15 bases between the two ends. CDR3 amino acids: CASSSHGGPQNIQYF. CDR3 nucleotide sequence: TGTGCCAGCAGCTCCCACGGGGGGCCCCAAAACATTCAGTACTTC. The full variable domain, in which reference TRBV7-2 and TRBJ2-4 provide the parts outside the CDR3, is GAGVSQSPSNKVTEKGKDVELRCDPISGHTALYWYRQSLGQGLEFLIYFQGNSAPDKSGLPSDRFSAERTGGSVSTLTIQRTQQEDSAVYLCASSSHGGPQNIQYFGAGTRLSVL.

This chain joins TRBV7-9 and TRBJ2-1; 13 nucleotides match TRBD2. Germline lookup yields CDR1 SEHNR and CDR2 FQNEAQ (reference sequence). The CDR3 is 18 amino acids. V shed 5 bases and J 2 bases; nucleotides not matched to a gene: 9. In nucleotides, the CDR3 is TGTGCCAGCAGCCCCTCCGGGACTAGCGGGACGGCCTACAATGAGCAGTTCTTC. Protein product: CASSPSGTSGTAYNEQFF.

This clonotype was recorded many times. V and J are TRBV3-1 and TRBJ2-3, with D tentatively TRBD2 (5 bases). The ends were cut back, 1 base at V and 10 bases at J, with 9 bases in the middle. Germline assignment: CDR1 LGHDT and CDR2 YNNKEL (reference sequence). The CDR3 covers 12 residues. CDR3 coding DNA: TGTGCCAGCAGCCAAGGACTAAACCCGCAGTATTTT. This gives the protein CASSQGLNPQYF.

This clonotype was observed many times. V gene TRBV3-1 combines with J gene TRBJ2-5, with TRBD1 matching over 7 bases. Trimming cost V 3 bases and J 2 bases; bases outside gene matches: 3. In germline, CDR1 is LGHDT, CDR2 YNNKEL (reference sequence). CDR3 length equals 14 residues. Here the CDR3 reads CASSHLTGQETQYF. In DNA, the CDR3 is TGTGCCAGCAGCCACTTGACAGGGCAAGAGACCCAGTACTTC.

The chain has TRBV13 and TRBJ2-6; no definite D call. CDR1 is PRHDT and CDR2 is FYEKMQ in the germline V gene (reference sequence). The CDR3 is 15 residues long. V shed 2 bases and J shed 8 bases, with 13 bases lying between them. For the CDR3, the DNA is TGTGCCAGCAGCTTATATCCTTTCTGGCCCAACGTCCTGACTTTC. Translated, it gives CASSLYPFWPNVLTF. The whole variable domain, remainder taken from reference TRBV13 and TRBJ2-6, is AAGVIQSPRHLIKEKRETATLKCYPIPRHDTVYWYQQGPGQDPQFLISFYEKMQSDKGSIPDRFSAQQFSDYHSELNMSSLELGDSALYFCASSLYPFWPNVLTFGAGSRLTVL.

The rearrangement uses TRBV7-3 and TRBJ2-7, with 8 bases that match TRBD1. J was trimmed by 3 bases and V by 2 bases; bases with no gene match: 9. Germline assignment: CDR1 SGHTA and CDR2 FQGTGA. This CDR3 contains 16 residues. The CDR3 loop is CASSLSRDRTIYEQYF. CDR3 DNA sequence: TGTGCCAGCAGCTTATCCCGGGACAGGACGATCTACGAGCAGTACTTC.

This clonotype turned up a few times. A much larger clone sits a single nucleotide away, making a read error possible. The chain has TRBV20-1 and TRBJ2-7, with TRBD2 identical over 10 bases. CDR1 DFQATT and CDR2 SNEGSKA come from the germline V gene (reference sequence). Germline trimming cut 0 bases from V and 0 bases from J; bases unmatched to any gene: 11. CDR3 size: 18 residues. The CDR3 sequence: CSARDQGTSATRSYEQYF. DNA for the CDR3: TGCAGTGCTAGAGATCAGGGGACTAGCGCGACCCGCTCCTACGAGCAGTACTTC.

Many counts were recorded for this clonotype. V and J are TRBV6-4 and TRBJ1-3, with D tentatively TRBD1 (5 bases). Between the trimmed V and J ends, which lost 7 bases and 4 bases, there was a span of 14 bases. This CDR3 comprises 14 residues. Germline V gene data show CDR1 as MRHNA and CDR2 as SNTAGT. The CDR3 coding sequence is TGTGCCAGCAAAAAAGTCAGGGTCGGAAACACCATATATTTT. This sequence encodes CASKKVRVGNTIYF.

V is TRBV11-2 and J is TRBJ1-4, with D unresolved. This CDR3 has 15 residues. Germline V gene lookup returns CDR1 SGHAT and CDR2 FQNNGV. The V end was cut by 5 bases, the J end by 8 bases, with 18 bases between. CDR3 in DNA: TGTGCCAGCAGCGCCCGGACGGGAATAGGGGAAAAACTGTTTTTT. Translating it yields CASSARTGIGEKLFF. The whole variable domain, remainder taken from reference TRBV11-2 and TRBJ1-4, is EAGVAQSPRYKIIEKRQSVAFWCNPISGHATLYWYQQILGQGPKLLIQFQNNGVVDDSQLPKDRFSAERLKGVDSTLKIQPAKLEDSAVYLCASSARTGIGEKLFFGSGTQLSVL.

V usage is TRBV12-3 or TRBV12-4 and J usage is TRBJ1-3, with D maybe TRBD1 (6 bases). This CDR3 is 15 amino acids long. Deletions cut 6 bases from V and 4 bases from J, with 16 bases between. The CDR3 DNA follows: TGTGCCAGCAGCCGAAGGGGGGCAGGAGGAAACACCATATATTTT. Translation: CASSRRGAGGNTIYF.

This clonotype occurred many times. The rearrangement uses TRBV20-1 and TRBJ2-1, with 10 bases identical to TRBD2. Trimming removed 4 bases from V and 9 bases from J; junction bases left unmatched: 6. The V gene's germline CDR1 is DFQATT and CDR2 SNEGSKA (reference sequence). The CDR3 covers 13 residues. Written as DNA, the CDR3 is TGCAGTGCTACAGAGCGGGGGGGCCGTGAGCAGTTCTTC. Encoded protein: CSATERGGREQFF.

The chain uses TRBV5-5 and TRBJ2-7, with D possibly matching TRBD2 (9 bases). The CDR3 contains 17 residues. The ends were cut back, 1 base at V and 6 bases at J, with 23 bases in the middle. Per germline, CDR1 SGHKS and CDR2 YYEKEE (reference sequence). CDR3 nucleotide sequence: TGTGCCAGCAGCTTGCCCAGCGGGGGGACAGGAGTGCGCGAGCAGTACTTC. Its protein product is CASSLPSGGTGVREQYF.

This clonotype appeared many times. The CDR3 reads CASSFSGGRRDTQYF. The DNA of the CDR3 is TGTGCCAGCAGTTTCTCCGGGGGGCGCCGAGATACGCAGTATTTT. The rearrangement joins TRBV12-3 or TRBV12-4 to TRBJ2-3, with D possibly being TRBD2 (7 bases). V was trimmed by 3 bases and J by 5 bases, leaving 15 bases between them. This CDR3 spans 15 amino acids.

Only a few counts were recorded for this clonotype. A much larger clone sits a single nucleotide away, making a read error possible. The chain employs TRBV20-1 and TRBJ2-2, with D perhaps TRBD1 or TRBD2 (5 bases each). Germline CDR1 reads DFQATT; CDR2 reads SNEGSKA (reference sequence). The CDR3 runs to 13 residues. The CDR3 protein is CSARASFTGALFF. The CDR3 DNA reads TGCAGTGCTAGGGCCAGCTTTACCGGGGCGCTGTTTTTT.

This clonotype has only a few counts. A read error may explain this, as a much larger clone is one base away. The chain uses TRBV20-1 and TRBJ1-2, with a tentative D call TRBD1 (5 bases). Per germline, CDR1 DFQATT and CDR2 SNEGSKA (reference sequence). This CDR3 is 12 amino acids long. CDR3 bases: TGCAGTGCTAGTCTGGGGGAAGATGGCTCCACCTTC. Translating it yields CSASLGEDGSTF.

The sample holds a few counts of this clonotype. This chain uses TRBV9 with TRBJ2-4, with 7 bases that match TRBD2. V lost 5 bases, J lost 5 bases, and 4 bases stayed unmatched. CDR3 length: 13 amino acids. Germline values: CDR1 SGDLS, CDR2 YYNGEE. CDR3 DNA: TGTGCCAGCAGTGAGCGGGGCGAAAACATTCAGTACTTC. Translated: CASSERGENIQYF.

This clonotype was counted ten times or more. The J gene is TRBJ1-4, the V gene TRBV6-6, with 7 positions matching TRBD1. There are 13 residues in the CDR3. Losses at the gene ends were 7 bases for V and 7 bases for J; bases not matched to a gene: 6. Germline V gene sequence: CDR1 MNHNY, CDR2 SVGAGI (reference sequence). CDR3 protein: CASTPQGTEKLFF. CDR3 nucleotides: TGTGCCAGCACACCACAGGGGACTGAAAAACTGTTTTTT.

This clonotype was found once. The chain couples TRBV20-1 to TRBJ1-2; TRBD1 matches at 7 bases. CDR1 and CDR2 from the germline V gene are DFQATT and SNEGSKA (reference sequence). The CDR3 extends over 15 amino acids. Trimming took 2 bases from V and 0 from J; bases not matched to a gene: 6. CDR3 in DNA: TGCAGTGCTAGATCGTTCCAGGGGGCTAACTATGGCTACACCTTC. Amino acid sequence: CSARSFQGANYGYTF.

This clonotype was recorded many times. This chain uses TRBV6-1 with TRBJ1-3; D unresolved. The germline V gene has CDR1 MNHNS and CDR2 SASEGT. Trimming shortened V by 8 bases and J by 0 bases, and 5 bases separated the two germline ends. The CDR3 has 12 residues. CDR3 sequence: CASALSGNTIYF. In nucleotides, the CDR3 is TGTGCCAGCGCCCTCTCTGGAAACACCATATATTTT.

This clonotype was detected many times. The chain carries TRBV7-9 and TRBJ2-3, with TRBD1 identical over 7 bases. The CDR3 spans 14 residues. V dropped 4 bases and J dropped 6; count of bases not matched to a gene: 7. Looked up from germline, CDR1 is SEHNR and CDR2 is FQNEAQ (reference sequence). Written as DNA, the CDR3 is TGTGCCAGCAGCTCGACAGGGTTAACGGATACGCAGTATTTT. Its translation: CASSSTGLTDTQYF.

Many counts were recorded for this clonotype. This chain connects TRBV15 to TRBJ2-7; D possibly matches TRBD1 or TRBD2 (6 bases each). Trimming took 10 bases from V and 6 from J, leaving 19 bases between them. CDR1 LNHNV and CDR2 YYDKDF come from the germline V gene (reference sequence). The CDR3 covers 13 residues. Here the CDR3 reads CAIGTSGAPEQYF. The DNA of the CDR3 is TGTGCCATCGGGACTTCGGGGGCTCCCGAGCAGTACTTC. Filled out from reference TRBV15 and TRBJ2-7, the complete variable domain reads DAMVIQNPRYQVTQFGKPVTLSCSQTLNHNVMYWYQQKSSQAPKLLFHYYDKDFNNEADTPDNFQSRRPNTSFCFLDIRSPGLGDTAMYLCAIGTSGAPEQYFGPGTRLTVT.

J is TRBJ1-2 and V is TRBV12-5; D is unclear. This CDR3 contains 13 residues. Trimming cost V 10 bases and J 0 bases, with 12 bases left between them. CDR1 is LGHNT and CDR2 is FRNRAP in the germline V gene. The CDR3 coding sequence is TGTGCTATATTCTTATGTGCTAACTATGGCTACACCTTC. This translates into CAIFLCANYGYTF. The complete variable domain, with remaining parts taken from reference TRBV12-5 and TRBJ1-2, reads DARVTQTPRHKVTEMGQEVTMRCQPILGHNTVFWYRQTMMQGLELLAYFRNRAPLDDSGMPKDRFSAEMPDATLATLKIQPSEPRDSAVYFCAIFLCANYGYTFGSGTRLTVV.